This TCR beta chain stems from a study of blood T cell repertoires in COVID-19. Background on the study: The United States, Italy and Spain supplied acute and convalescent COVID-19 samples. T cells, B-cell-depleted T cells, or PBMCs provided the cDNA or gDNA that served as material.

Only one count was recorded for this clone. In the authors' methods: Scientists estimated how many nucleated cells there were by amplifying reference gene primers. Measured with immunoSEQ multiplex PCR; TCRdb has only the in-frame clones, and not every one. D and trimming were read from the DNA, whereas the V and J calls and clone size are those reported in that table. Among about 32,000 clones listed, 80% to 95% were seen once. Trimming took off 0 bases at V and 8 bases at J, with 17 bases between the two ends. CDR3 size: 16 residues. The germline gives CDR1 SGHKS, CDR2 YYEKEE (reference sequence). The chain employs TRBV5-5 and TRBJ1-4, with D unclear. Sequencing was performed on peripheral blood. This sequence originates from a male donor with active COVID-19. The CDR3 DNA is TGTGCCAGCAGCTTGGACGCCGGCAGAGGGTCGGAAAAACTGTTTTTT. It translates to CASSLDAGRGSEKLFF.